This entry lists 32 T cell receptor beta chains sequenced from one sample in a study of blood T cell repertoires in COVID-19. The protocol was immunoSEQ multiplex PCR, while the TCRdb copy is restricted to in-frame clones and leaves out a portion. The data hold hundreds of thousands of clones, with around 84% observed a single time. Sequencing used peripheral blood. These receptors came from a man aged 25-45 years with active or convalescent COVID-19.

This chain uses TRBV2 with TRBJ2-7, with 11 bases aligning to TRBD2. This CDR3 region has 14 residues. J was trimmed by 5 bases and V by 3 bases; bases with no gene match: 3. Germline CDR1 SNHLY, CDR2 FYNNEI. CDR3 region: CASSDSGGVDEQYF. Written as DNA, the CDR3 is TGTGCCAGCAGTGATAGCGGGGGGGTCGACGAGCAGTACTTC.

The chain employs TRBV6-2 or TRBV6-3 and TRBJ2-7, with D perhaps TRBD1 (5 bases). Between the trimmed V and J ends, which lost 6 bases and 6 bases, there was a span of 15 bases. Germline V CDR1 and CDR2: MNHEY, SVGEGT. The CDR3 is made up of 13 amino acids. The CDR3 here is CASSHGWGVEQYF. The CDR3 nucleotides are TGTGCCAGCAGCCACGGGTGGGGCGTCGAGCAGTACTTC.

This chain links TRBV7-2 with TRBJ2-7; D might be TRBD2 (6 bases). CDR3 length: 14 amino acids. The germline gives CDR1 SGHTA, CDR2 FQGNSA. The V and J ends lost 3 bases and 5 bases respectively, with 14 bases between them. As DNA, the CDR3 is TGTGCCAGCAGCTTCGGAGGGGCGGGCGACGAGCAGTACTTC. This sequence encodes CASSFGGAGDEQYF.

This rearrangement joins TRBV6-5 to TRBJ2-3; TRBD2 is a possible D gene (6 bases). Per the germline V gene, CDR1 is MNHEY and CDR2 is SVGAGI. This CDR3 has 13 amino acids. V shed 6 bases and J shed 3 bases, with 10 bases lying between them. In DNA, the CDR3 is TGTGCCAGCAGGGCGGGACGGACAGATACGCAGTATTTT. Translation: CASRAGRTDTQYF.

The rearrangement joins TRBV6-6 to TRBJ1-5, with 10 bases lining up with TRBD1. The CDR3 has 15 amino acids. V trimming: 7 bases; J trimming: 1 base; junction bases outside the gene matches: 4. The germline CDR1 and CDR2 sequences are MNHNY and SVGAGI (reference sequence). DNA for the CDR3: TGTGCCAGCATTGACAGGGGGCAGAGCAATCAGCCCCAGCATTTT. Protein: CASIDRGQSNQPQHF.

V gene TRBV6-6 combines with J gene TRBJ2-6, with 11 bases fitting TRBD2. The trim removed 5 bases at V and 0 bases at J, leaving 6 bases unmatched. From germline, CDR1 is MNHNY and CDR2 SVGAGI (reference sequence). CDR3 length: 18 amino acids. The CDR3 sequence is CASSPRTSGPSGANVLTF. DNA of the CDR3: TGTGCCAGCAGTCCCCGGACTAGCGGGCCCTCTGGGGCCAACGTCCTGACTTTC.

This CDR3 is CATSRETWGHLSSVQHF. For the CDR3, the DNA is TGTGCCACCAGCAGAGAGACTTGGGGGCACTTAAGCAGTGTCCAGCATTTT. The chain carries TRBV15 and TRBJ1-5; tentative D call: TRBD1 (6 bases). This CDR3 spans 17 amino acids. Trimming pared 0 bases from V and 12 bases from J, leaving 24 bases between. CDR1 and CDR2 (germline): LNHNV, YYDKDF (reference sequence).

The chain employs TRBV5-1 and TRBJ2-6, with 7 positions matching TRBD1. The V gene's germline CDR1 is SGHRS and CDR2 YFSETQ. Germline trimming cut 4 bases from V and 2 bases from J; bases unmatched to any gene: 6. This CDR3 region has 16 residues. The CDR3 DNA sequence: TGCGCCAGCAGCCTCCCACAGGGGACTGGGGCCAACGTCCTGACTTTC. Amino acids: CASSLPQGTGANVLTF.

The V call is TRBV6-5, the J call TRBJ1-1; 7 positions match TRBD1. In germline, CDR1 is MNHEY, CDR2 SVGAGI. V gave up 2 bases and J gave up 4 bases; unmatched junction bases: 4. CDR3 length: 14 residues. CDR3 amino acids: CASSYDRAATEAFF. The CDR3 region has the DNA TGTGCCAGCAGTTACGACAGGGCGGCCACTGAAGCTTTCTTT.

This chain uses TRBV19 with TRBJ1-1, with D hard to call. Germline V gives CDR1 LNHDA, CDR2 SQIVND (reference sequence). The CDR3 loop spans 15 amino acids. V was cut by 3 bases and J by 0 bases, with 11 bases left in between. In DNA form, the CDR3 reads TGTGCCAGTAGTATCGAAAGGACTGTGAACACTGAAGCTTTCTTT. Protein product: CASSIERTVNTEAFF.

This chain joins TRBV18 and TRBJ1-1, with TRBD1 matching 7 bases. Losses at the gene ends were 5 bases for V and 6 bases for J; bases not matched to a gene: 12. The CDR3 is 15 residues long. The V gene's germline CDR1 is KGHSH and CDR2 LQKENI. The CDR3 spells CASSSETGRGSEAFF. In nucleotides, the CDR3 is TGTGCCAGCTCATCCGAGACAGGGAGAGGGTCTGAAGCTTTCTTT.

This chain joins TRBV24-1 and TRBJ1-4; D unclear. The germline V gene encodes CDR1 KGHDR and CDR2 SFDVKD. The CDR3 is 15 amino acids. V lost 5 bases and J lost 3, with 12 bases in between. CDR3 amino acids: CATSAPYGANEKLFF. CDR3 nucleotide sequence: TGTGCCACCAGTGCTCCATACGGAGCTAATGAAAAACTGTTTTTT.

The rearrangement links TRBV2 to TRBJ1-2; TRBD1 matches at 7 bases. This CDR3 comprises 13 residues. Germline CDR1 is SNHLY and CDR2 is FYNNEI. V dropped 8 bases and J dropped 6; count of bases not matched to a gene: 9. CDR3 coding DNA: TGTGCCAGCCGAATACAGGGGAAAGATGGCTACACCTTC. Its translation is CASRIQGKDGYTF. Filled out from reference TRBV2 and TRBJ1-2, the complete variable domain reads EPEVTQTPSHQVTQMGQEVILRCVPISNHLYFYWYRQILGQKVEFLVSFYNNEISEKSEIFDDQFSVERPDGSNFTLKIRSTKLEDSAMYFCASRIQGKDGYTFGSGTRLTVV.

The V call is TRBV18, the J call TRBJ2-2; TRBD2 matches 7 bases. V was clipped by 3 bases and J by 3 bases; unmatched bases: 10. Germline V lookup: CDR1 KGHSH, CDR2 LQKENI. The CDR3 has 17 amino acids. The CDR3 DNA sequence: TGTGCCAGCTCACCGCTAGCGGTGGGGCGAGACACCGGGGAGCTGTTTTTT. Protein sequence: CASSPLAVGRDTGELFF.

V gene TRBV9 combines with J gene TRBJ2-5, with no clear D. Deletions cut 0 bases from V and 1 base from J, with 4 bases between. CDR3 size: 13 residues. Germline CDR1 is SGDLS and CDR2 is YYNGEE. For the CDR3, the DNA is TGTGCCAGCAGCGTAGCCGTCCAAGAGACCCAGTACTTC. Protein sequence: CASSVAVQETQYF.

The rearrangement links TRBV29-1 to TRBJ1-1; D is perhaps TRBD1 (5 bases). Trimming shortened V by 7 bases and J by 4 bases, and 16 bases separated the two germline ends. Germline assignment: CDR1 SQVTM and CDR2 ANQGSEA. The CDR3 consists of 13 residues. This CDR3 is CSGGGLYGTEAFF. The CDR3 region has the DNA TGCAGCGGGGGGGGACTATACGGCACTGAAGCTTTCTTT.

This chain connects TRBV27 to TRBJ2-7; the match to TRBD2 covers 9 bases. With 3 bases clipped from V and 7 bases from J, the junction kept 7 bases outside the gene matches. The germline gives CDR1 MNHEY, CDR2 SMNVEV (reference sequence). This CDR3 region has 14 residues. The CDR3 DNA is TGTGCCAGCAGTTTCTCCGGGACTAGCCGGGAGCAGTACTTC. Its translation is CASSFSGTSREQYF.

The chain joins TRBV5-4 to TRBJ2-3, with D possibly matching TRBD2 (6 bases). This CDR3 has 16 residues. Germline CDR1 reads SGHNT; CDR2 reads YYREEE (reference sequence). V was trimmed by 3 bases and J by 2 bases, leaving 16 bases between them. DNA for the CDR3: TGTGCCAGCAGCTCCGGGCGGGGCTGGGTCACAGATACGCAGTATTTT. It is translated as CASSSGRGWVTDTQYF. The whole variable domain, remainder taken from reference TRBV5-4 and TRBJ2-3, is ETGVTQSPTHLIKTRGQQVTLRCSSQSGHNTVSWYQQALGQGPQFIFQYYREEENGRGNFPPRFSGLQFPNYSSELNVNALELDDSALYLCASSSGRGWVTDTQYFGPGTRLTVL.

The count of this clone is one. The chain has TRBV11-3 and TRBJ2-1, with a possible D match to TRBD2 (6 bases). Germline V gene lookup returns CDR1 SGHNT and CDR2 YENEEA. The germline V and J ends were trimmed by 0 bases and 4 bases, with 10 bases remaining between them. The CDR3 extends over 15 amino acids. CDR3 coding DNA: TGTGCCAGCAGCTTAGAGGCGGGACCTTACAATGAGCAGTTCTTC. It specifies CASSLEAGPYNEQFF.

The V gene is TRBV24-1, the J gene TRBJ1-5, with D hard to call. This CDR3 has 14 residues. Germline lookup yields CDR1 KGHDR and CDR2 SFDVKD. V lost 4 bases and J lost 4, with 10 bases in between. CDR3 in DNA: TGTGCCACCAGTGAAGCCGGTCGGAATCAGCCCCAGCATTTT. It specifies CATSEAGRNQPQHF.

The chain recombines TRBV7-9 with TRBJ2-3, with D perhaps matching TRBD2 (6 bases). The CDR3 is 15 amino acids. V was trimmed by 0 bases and J by 6 bases, leaving 13 bases between them. In germline, CDR1 is SEHNR, CDR2 FQNEAQ (reference sequence). The CDR3 protein is CASSLAGGGRDTQYF. CDR3 in DNA: TGTGCCAGCAGCTTAGCAGGCGGAGGGAGGGATACGCAGTATTTT.

The CDR3 nucleotides read TGTGCCACGGCCCGGGGTTGGGAAAAACTGTTTTTT. Translating it yields CATARGWEKLFF. The chain recombines TRBV18 with TRBJ1-4, with no clear D. The CDR3 has 12 amino acids. Trimming shortened V by 10 bases and J by 8 bases, and 14 bases separated the two germline ends. The germline V gene encodes CDR1 KGHSH and CDR2 LQKENI.

The rearrangement joins TRBV5-1 to TRBJ2-3; 11 bases fit TRBD2. CDR1 is SGHRS, CDR2 YFSETQ, per germline. This CDR3 region has 16 residues. Germline trimming cut 5 bases from V and 2 bases from J; bases unmatched to any gene: 7. As DNA, the CDR3 is TGCGCCAGCAGGAACGTAGCGGGGGGGAACACAGATACGCAGTATTTT. Amino acids: CASRNVAGGNTDTQYF.

The V gene is TRBV11-2, the J gene TRBJ2-7, with D unclear. V was trimmed by 5 bases and J by 2 bases, leaving 10 bases between them. The CDR3 totals 13 residues. Per germline, CDR1 SGHAT and CDR2 FQNNGV. The CDR3 reads CASSRHITYEQYF. DNA for the CDR3: TGTGCCAGCAGCCGACATATAACCTACGAGCAGTACTTC. The full variable domain, completed using reference TRBV11-2 and TRBJ2-7, is EAGVAQSPRYKIIEKRQSVAFWCNPISGHATLYWYQQILGQGPKLLIQFQNNGVVDDSQLPKDRFSAERLKGVDSTLKIQPAKLEDSAVYLCASSRHITYEQYFGPGTRLTVT.

This clone was counted ten times or more. The chain has TRBV4-2 and TRBJ2-3, with TRBD2 identical over 13 bases. Germline V gene sequence: CDR1 LGHNA, CDR2 YNFKEQ. V was clipped by 1 base and J by 5 bases; unmatched bases: 6. The CDR3 runs 17 residues. CDR3 nucleotide sequence: TGTGCCAGCAGCCAAGGTCGGACTAGCGGGAGTGAAGATACGCAGTATTTT. As protein: CASSQGRTSGSEDTQYF.

This clone occurred a few times. The DNA is left out, because the CDR3 cannot be placed on it with certainty; the CDR3 is given as TCRdb lists it. The rearrangement joins TRBV7-5 to TRBJ1-5; TRBD1 is the table's D call and was not checked against the DNA. TRBV7-5 has pseudogene status. The CDR3 contains 17 residues when both ends are counted. The CDR3 sequence is CVRSPWGQGIFGQPQHF.

This clone came up a few times. The rearrangement links TRBV19 to TRBJ2-2; 10 positions match TRBD1. Per the germline V gene, CDR1 is LNHDA and CDR2 is SQIVND (reference sequence). Trimming cost V 3 bases and J 4 bases; bases outside gene matches: 11. CDR3 length: 18 amino acids. The CDR3 spells CASSIHPGQGLRTGELFF. The CDR3 nucleotides are TGTGCCAGTAGTATTCACCCGGGACAGGGGCTTCGCACCGGGGAGCTGTTTTTT.

The chain has TRBV28 and TRBJ2-7; 11 bases align to TRBD2. Per the germline V gene, CDR1 is MDHEN and CDR2 is SYDVKM. The V segment lost 3 bases and the J segment 4 bases; nucleotides outside the gene matches: 14. The CDR3 has 18 amino acids. The DNA of the CDR3 is TGTGCCAGCAGTTTCGGGGATGGGACTAGCGGAACCTTATACGAGCAGTACTTC. It is translated as CASSFGDGTSGTLYEQYF. Using reference TRBV28 and TRBJ2-7 for the parts outside the CDR3, the full variable domain is DVKVTQSSRYLVKRTGEKVFLECVQDMDHENMFWYRQDPGLGLRLIYFSYDVKMKEKGDIPEGYSVSREKKERFSLILESASTNQTSMYLCASSFGDGTSGTLYEQYFGPGTRLTVT.

This clone came up once. The V and J genes are TRBV27 and TRBJ2-3; D unclear. CDR1 is MNHEY and CDR2 is SMNVEV in the germline V gene (reference sequence). The CDR3 has 13 amino acids. The V end lost 2 bases, the J end lost 4 bases, and 7 bases lay between the germline ends. The CDR3 reads CASSLAVADTQYF. CDR3 coding DNA: TGTGCCAGCAGTTTAGCGGTCGCAGATACGCAGTATTTT.

The V call is TRBV11-3, the J call TRBJ2-7, with 9 positions matching TRBD1. V shed 5 bases, J shed 5 bases, and the junction held 10 bases outside the gene matches. CDR1 SGHNT and CDR2 YENEEA come from the germline V gene. This CDR3 spans 15 amino acids. CDR3 loop: CASSLRGGTGNEQYF. CDR3 nucleotides: TGTGCCAGCAGCCTCAGGGGGGGGACAGGGAACGAGCAGTACTTC. Looking up the rest from reference TRBV11-3 and TRBJ2-7 gives the full variable domain: EAGVVQSPRYKIIEKKQPVAFWCNPISGHNTLYWYLQNLGQGPELLIRYENEEAVDDSQLPKDRFSAERLKGVDSTLKIQPAELGDSAVYLCASSLRGGTGNEQYFGPGTRLTVT.

V gene TRBV4-3 combines with J gene TRBJ2-3; tentative D call: TRBD1 (5 bases). Trimming took 2 bases from V and 2 from J, leaving 14 bases between them. The CDR3 contains 16 residues. Germline V gene sequence: CDR1 LGHNA, CDR2 YSLEER. The CDR3 sequence is CASSQYHRSTTDTQYF. The CDR3 DNA is TGCGCCAGCAGCCAATACCACAGGAGCACCACAGATACGCAGTATTTT.

The chain recombines TRBV28 with TRBJ2-5; 9 positions match TRBD2. The germline V gene encodes CDR1 MDHEN and CDR2 SYDVKM. The V and J ends lost 3 bases and 5 bases, in that order; junction bases with no gene match: 13. This CDR3 comprises 17 residues. CDR3 in DNA: TGTGCCAGCAGTTTCAACAGTGCGGGGGGGTCGAGGGAGACCCAGTACTTC. Its protein is CASSFNSAGGSRETQYF.